This T cell receptor (beta chain) was sequenced during a study of cytomegalovirus exposure and HLA in healthy donors. This clone has ten or more counts. The PCR contained 60 Vbeta and 13 Jbeta primers. TCRdb keeps only in-frame clones here, not all; method: immunoSEQ multiplex PCR. This table has roughly 100,000 clones, more than 75% appearing once. The CDR3 is 15 amino acids. With 9 bases removed from V and 3 bases from J, the gap between germline ends came to 18 bases. Looked up from germline, CDR1 is LNHDA and CDR2 is SQIVND (reference sequence). The V gene is TRBV19, the J gene TRBJ1-5, with a tentative D call TRBD1 (6 bases). The TCR was taken from a woman aged 18-30 years in good health and CMV-seropositive. Sequencing used PBMCs. The chain's CDR3 is CARQGTSKNNQPQHF. CDR3 nucleotides: TGTGCCAGACAGGGTACGAGCAAAAACAATCAGCCCCAGCATTTT.